This passage covers 2 T cell receptor beta chains from one sample sequenced in a study of shared clonotypes between healthy human individuals. Sequencing was performed with immunoSEQ multiplex PCR; in TCRdb, only in-frame clones are kept and a portion is missing. The sample has fewer than 2.5 million clones; approximately 93% are singletons. The sample taken for sequencing was naive CD4+ T cells from PBMCs. The subset: CD45RA+ positively selected. The receptor source for this set is a man aged 18 to 29 in good health. Some clones in this sample may be carry-over from other donors' samples.

The chain uses TRBV4-1 and TRBJ2-2, with 7 bases fitting TRBD2. Germline loops: CDR1 MGHRA, CDR2 YSYEKL. J gave up 1 base and V 4 bases, and 3 bases lay outside the gene matches. The CDR3 length is 15 residues. The CDR3 DNA reads as TGCGCCAGCAGCCTCATAGCGGGGAACACCGGGGAGCTGTTTTTT. Translating gives CASSLIAGNTGELFF.

The chain has TRBV7-3 and TRBJ2-1; 11 nucleotides align to TRBD2. Germline assignment: CDR1 SGHTA and CDR2 FQGTGA. The CDR3 is 16 amino acids. J gave up 9 bases and V 4 bases, and 11 bases lay outside the gene matches. The CDR3 nucleotides read TGTGCCAGCAGCTCTTTGGGACTAGCGGAGGGGCCTGAGCAGTTCTTC. Translated, it gives CASSSLGLAEGPEQFF.